This T cell receptor beta chain was identified during a study of blood T cell repertoires in COVID-19. Generated by immunoSEQ multiplex PCR, the TCRdb table keeps only in-frame clones and is missing some. Of around 98,000 clones listed, about four fifths are singletons. This CDR3 is built from 13 residues. V lost 6 bases, J lost 8 bases, and 16 bases lay in between. This sequence was found in a man between 65 and 85 years old with acute or convalescent COVID-19. The chain links TRBV12-3 or TRBV12-4 to TRBJ1-2; a weak D match, TRBD1 (6 bases). Sequences were obtained from peripheral blood. The CDR3 sequence: CASRRTAREGYTF. CDR3 bases: TGTGCCAGCAGACGGACAGCCCGGGAAGGCTACACCTTC.